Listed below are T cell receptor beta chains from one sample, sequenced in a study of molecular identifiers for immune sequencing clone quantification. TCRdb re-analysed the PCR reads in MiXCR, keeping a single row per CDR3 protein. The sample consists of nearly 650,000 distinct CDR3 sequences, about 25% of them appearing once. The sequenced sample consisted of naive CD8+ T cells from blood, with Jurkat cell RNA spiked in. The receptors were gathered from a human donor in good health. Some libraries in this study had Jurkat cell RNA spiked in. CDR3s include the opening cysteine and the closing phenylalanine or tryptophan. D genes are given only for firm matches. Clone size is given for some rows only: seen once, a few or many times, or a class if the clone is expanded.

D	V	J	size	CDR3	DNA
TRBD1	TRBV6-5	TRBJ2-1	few	CASSYALQGASSYNEQFF	TGTGCCAGCAGTTACGCCCTACAGGGGGCTAGCTCCTACAATGAGCAGTTCTTC
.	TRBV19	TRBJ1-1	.	CASKRGYTEAFF	TGTGCCAGTAAGAGGGGGTACACTGAAGCTTTCTTT
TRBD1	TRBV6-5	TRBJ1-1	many	CASSVGQGNTEAFF	TGTGCCAGCAGTGTGGGACAGGGGAACACTGAAGCTTTCTTT
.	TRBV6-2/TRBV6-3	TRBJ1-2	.	CASSSWTVNYGYTF	TGCGCCAGCAGTTCATGGACAGTTAACTATGGCTACACCTTC
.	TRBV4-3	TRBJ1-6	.	CASSQTGHSPLHF	TGCGCCAGCAGCCAAACTGGGCATTCACCCCTCCACTTT
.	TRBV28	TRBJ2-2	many	CASRPPGLTGELFF	TGTGCCAGCAGACCTCCAGGGTTAACCGGGGAGCTGTTTTTT
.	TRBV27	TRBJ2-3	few	CASSLKGGTPDTQYF	TGTGCCAGCAGTTTAAAGGGGGGGACCCCAGATACGCAGTATTTT
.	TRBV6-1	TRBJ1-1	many	CASSEGAGWTEAFF	TGTGCCAGCAGTGAAGGGGCAGGGTGGACTGAAGCTTTCTTT
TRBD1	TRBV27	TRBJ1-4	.	CASRDRGQEKLFF	TGTGCCAGCAGAGACAGGGGGCAGGAAAAACTGTTTTTT
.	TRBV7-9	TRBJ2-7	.	CASSCIAVVREQYF	TGTGCCAGCAGCTGTATAGCGGTTGTGCGCGAGCAGTACTTC
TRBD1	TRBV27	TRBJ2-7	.	CASSISGTGGGEQYF	TGTGCCAGCAGTATCTCCGGGACAGGGGGCGGCGAGCAGTACTTC
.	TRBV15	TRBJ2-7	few	CATSRDKGASFYEQYF	TGTGCCACCAGCAGAGATAAAGGTGCCAGTTTCTACGAGCAGTACTTC
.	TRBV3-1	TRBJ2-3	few	CASSQLSLAGSTDTQYF	TGTGCCAGCAGCCAACTTTCTCTGGCAGGCAGCACAGATACGCAGTATTTT
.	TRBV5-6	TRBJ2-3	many	CASSFASQADTQYF	TGTGCCAGCAGCTTTGCTAGCCAGGCAGATACGCAGTATTTT
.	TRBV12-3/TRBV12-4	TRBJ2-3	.	CASSPGWDTQYF	TGTGCCAGCAGTCCCGGCTGGGATACGCAGTATTTT
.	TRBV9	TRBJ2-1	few	CASSVDSGVFDEQFF	TGTGCCAGCAGCGTAGATTCGGGAGTGTTTGATGAGCAGTTCTTC
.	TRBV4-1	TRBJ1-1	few	CASSEVLGTNTEAFF	TGCGCCAGCAGCGAAGTTTTAGGAACGAACACTGAAGCTTTCTTT
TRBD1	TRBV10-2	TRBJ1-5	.	CASSGGQLGAQHF	TGCGCCAGCAGTGGGGGACAGTTAGGGGCCCAGCATTTT
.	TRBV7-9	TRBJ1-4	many	CASSSPVEKLFF	TGTGCCAGCAGCTCACCAGTCGAAAAACTGTTTTTT
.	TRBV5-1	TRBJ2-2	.	CATRQGITGELFF	TGCGCCACCCGGCAGGGAATAACCGGGGAGCTGTTTTTT
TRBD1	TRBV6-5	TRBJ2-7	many	CASSYSTGVVNYEQYF	TGTGCCAGCAGTTACTCAACAGGGGTAGTGAACTACGAGCAGTACTTC
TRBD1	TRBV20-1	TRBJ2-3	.	CSVRVPDRVWADTQYF	TGCAGTGTTAGAGTACCGGACAGGGTATGGGCAGATACGCAGTATTTT
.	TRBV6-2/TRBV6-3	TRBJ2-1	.	CASSWRPNEQFF	TGTGCCAGCAGTTGGCGTCCGAATGAGCAGTTCTTC
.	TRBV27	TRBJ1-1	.	CASSLSFVRAVYTEAFF	TGTGCCAGCAGTTTATCTTTCGTCCGGGCGGTATACACTGAAGCTTTCTTT
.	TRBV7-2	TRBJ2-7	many	CASSSGTATYEQYF	TGTGCCAGCAGCTCCGGGACGGCGACCTACGAGCAGTACTTC
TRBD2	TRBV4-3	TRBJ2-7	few	CASSLELAGGSSYEQYF	TGCGCCAGCAGCCTGGAACTAGCGGGGGGCAGCTCCTACGAGCAGTACTTC
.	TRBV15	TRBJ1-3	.	CATSLLPGSGNTIYF	TGTGCCACCAGCTTGCTCCCAGGGTCTGGAAACACCATATATTTT
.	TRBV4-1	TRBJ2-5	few	CASSQVGTRETQYF	TGCGCCAGCAGCCAAGTCGGGACTCGAGAGACCCAGTACTTC
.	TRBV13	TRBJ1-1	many	CASSLGVNEAFF	TGTGCCAGCAGCTTAGGAGTTAATGAAGCTTTCTTT
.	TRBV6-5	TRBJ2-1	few	CASTKGVYSEQFF	TGTGCCAGCACCAAGGGAGTCTACAGTGAGCAGTTCTTC
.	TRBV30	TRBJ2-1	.	CAWSEGSGSYNEQFF	TGTGCCTGGAGTGAGGGGTCGGGATCCTACAATGAGCAGTTCTTC
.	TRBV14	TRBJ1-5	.	CASSQALGGHPNQPQHF	TGTGCCAGCAGCCAAGCTCTGGGGGGACATCCCAATCAGCCCCAGCATTTT
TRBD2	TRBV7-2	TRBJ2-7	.	CSSSATSGTLHEQYF	TGTTCCAGCAGCGCCACTAGCGGGACCCTCCACGAGCAGTACTTC
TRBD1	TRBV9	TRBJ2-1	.	CASSETGGSYNEQFF	TGTGCCAGCAGCGAAACAGGGGGCTCCTACAATGAGCAGTTCTTC
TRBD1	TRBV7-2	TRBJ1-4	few	CASSIDRGLGEKLFF	TGTGCCAGCAGCATCGACAGGGGGCTAGGGGAAAAACTGTTTTTT
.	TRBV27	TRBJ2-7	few	CASSLSVAGASYEQYF	TGTGCCAGCAGTTTATCTGTGGCCGGGGCCTCCTACGAGCAGTACTTC